A selection of T cell receptor beta chains follows, all from one sample in a study of regulatory T cells in long-lasting Graves disease. MiXCR, run by TCRdb on the multiplex PCR reads, gives a single entry per CDR3 protein. There are 450,000 or so distinct CDR3 sequences in the sample; roughly 20% occur only once, and 7% to 9.5% lies in the top ten. The sequencing used peripheral blood mononuclear cells (PBMCs), collected when the disease was refractory, from a patient treated with antithyroid drugs. Receptor source: a female donor with Graves disease. Each CDR3 is given with its conserved first and last residue. Each record gives: CDR3 protein, CDR3 DNA, clone size, V gene, D gene, J gene. A D gene is named only where the DNA matches it firmly. Only part of the rows carry a size: once, few, many, or a class if the clone is expanded.

CDR3: CASSFQGSKNIQYF; DNA: TGTGCCAGCAGTTTTCAAGGGTCCAAAAACATTCAGTACTTC; size: many; V: TRBV28; D: -; J: TRBJ2-4
CDR3: CASSLGPGTGGAALHF; DNA: TGCGCCAGCAGCTTGGGCCCCGGGACAGGGGGCGCGGCCCTCCACTTT; size: few; V: TRBV5-1; D: TRBD1; J: TRBJ1-6
CDR3: CASRRGTSSIYEQYF; DNA: TGTGCCAGTAGAAGGGGGACAAGTAGTATATACGAGCAGTACTTC; size: -; V: TRBV19; D: -; J: TRBJ2-7
CDR3: CASSYSSIYEQYF; DNA: TGTGCCAGCAGTTACTCTTCGATCTACGAGCAGTACTTC; size: many; V: TRBV6-5; D: -; J: TRBJ2-7
CDR3: CASFIAGGRVYGQYF; DNA: TGTGCCAGTTTCATAGCGGGAGGTCGAGTCTACGGGCAGTACTTC; size: -; V: TRBV7-2; D: TRBD2; J: TRBJ2-7
CDR3: CASSEPMRWAGYF; DNA: TGTGCCAGCAGTGAACCAATGAGGTGGGCCGGTTACTTC; size: -; V: TRBV11-2; D: -; J: TRBJ2-5
CDR3: CASSLGGANTEAFF; DNA: TGTGCCAGCAGCTTAGGAGGGGCGAACACTGAAGCTTTCTTT; size: many; V: TRBV12-3/TRBV12-4; D: -; J: TRBJ1-1
CDR3: CASKRTGPNQPAHF; DNA: TGTGCCAGCAAGCGGACAGGACCTAATCAGCCCGCGCATTTT; size: many; V: TRBV28; D: TRBD1; J: TRBJ1-5
CDR3: CASSLSYKRESTGELFF; DNA: TGTGCCAGCAGTTTGTCTTATAAGCGGGAGTCCACCGGGGAGCTGTTTTTT; size: -; V: TRBV28; D: TRBD2; J: TRBJ2-2
CDR3: CASSVVAGGPIPHPGTDTQYF; DNA: TGTGCCAGCAGCGTAGTAGCGGGAGGGCCCATCCCCCACCCGGGCACAGATACGCAGTATTTT; size: -; V: TRBV9; D: TRBD2; J: TRBJ2-3
CDR3: CAISGLSYEQYF; DNA: TGTGCCATCAGTGGACTCTCCTACGAGCAGTACTTC; size: -; V: TRBV10-3; D: -; J: TRBJ2-7
CDR3: CSARGGQSEQYF; DNA: TGCAGTGCTAGGGGTGGGCAGTCCGAGCAGTACTTC; size: few; V: TRBV20-1; D: -; J: TRBJ2-7
CDR3: CASSLAEALDYGYTF; DNA: TGCGCCAGCAGCTTGGCAGAGGCTCTTGACTATGGCTACACCTTC; size: -; V: TRBV5-1; D: -; J: TRBJ1-2
CDR3: CASSSLDSYGYTF; DNA: TGTGCCAGCAGTTCCCTCGACAGTTATGGCTACACCTTC; size: few; V: TRBV6-2/TRBV6-3; D: -; J: TRBJ1-2
CDR3: CASSPGQGGGNTIYF; DNA: TGTGCCAGCAGTCCTGGACAGGGGGGAGGAAACACCATATATTTT; size: -; V: TRBV27; D: TRBD1; J: TRBJ1-3
CDR3: CSPYGDQPQHF; DNA: TGCAGCCCCTACGGCGATCAGCCCCAGCATTTT; size: -; V: TRBV20-1; D: -; J: TRBJ1-5
CDR3: CASSRTGVFNQPQHF; DNA: TGTGCCAGCAGTCGGACAGGGGTATTCAATCAGCCCCAGCATTTT; size: few; V: TRBV6-1; D: TRBD1; J: TRBJ1-5
CDR3: CASSTGAGGAQETQYF; DNA: TGTGCTAGCAGCACGGGGGCCGGGGGAGCCCAAGAGACCCAGTACTTC; size: few; V: TRBV7-7; D: -; J: TRBJ2-5
CDR3: CSPTYPYRVPSTDTQYF; DNA: TGCAGCCCGACGTACCCCTACAGGGTACCTAGCACAGATACGCAGTATTTT; size: -; V: TRBV29-1; D: -; J: TRBJ2-3
CDR3: CASSFTSGVGNYGYTF; DNA: TGTGCCAGCAGCTTTACGTCGGGTGTCGGAAACTATGGCTACACCTTC; size: few; V: TRBV7-2; D: -; J: TRBJ1-2
CDR3: CASSYIGGAPSNTEAFF; DNA: TGTGCCAGCAGTTATATTGGAGGGGCGCCATCGAACACTGAAGCTTTCTTT; size: many; V: TRBV6-9; D: -; J: TRBJ1-1
CDR3: CASSPLEGSRGGYEQYF; DNA: TGTGCCAGCAGCCCCCTAGAAGGTAGCAGGGGGGGCTACGAGCAGTACTTC; size: -; V: TRBV7-9; D: -; J: TRBJ2-7
CDR3: CASSYYGLAGGYEQYF; DNA: TGTGCCAGCAGTTATTACGGACTAGCGGGCGGCTACGAGCAGTACTTC; size: few; V: TRBV6-5; D: TRBD2; J: TRBJ2-7
CDR3: CSASHTEALF; DNA: TGCAGTGCTAGTCACACTGAAGCTCTCTTT; size: -; V: TRBV20-1; D: -; J: TRBJ1-1
CDR3: CAWSVQVDYGYTF; DNA: TGTGCCTGGAGTGTACAGGTAGACTATGGCTACACCTTC; size: -; V: TRBV30; D: -; J: TRBJ1-2
CDR3: CASIRDVGTEAFF; DNA: TGTGCCAGTATTAGGGATGTTGGTACTGAAGCTTTCTTT; size: -; V: TRBV19; D: -; J: TRBJ1-1
CDR3: CASSVGRTSYEQYF; DNA: TGTGCCAGTAGTGTCGGGAGGACGTCCTACGAGCAGTACTTC; size: few; V: TRBV19; D: TRBD2; J: TRBJ2-7
CDR3: CASSMRDRGSGANVLTF; DNA: TGTGCCAGTAGTATGAGGGACAGGGGGTCTGGGGCCAACGTCCTGACTTTC; size: -; V: TRBV19; D: TRBD1; J: TRBJ2-6
CDR3: CASSLSRTSGGTNTGELFF; DNA: TGTGCCAGCAGTTTATCTCGGACTAGCGGGGGTACGAACACCGGGGAGCTGTTTTTT; size: -; V: TRBV27; D: TRBD2; J: TRBJ2-2
CDR3: CASSPWTGANVLTF; DNA: TGTGCCAGCAGTCCCTGGACTGGGGCCAACGTCCTGACTTTC; size: -; V: TRBV27; D: -; J: TRBJ2-6
CDR3: CASSKWSSYEQYF; DNA: TGTGCCAGCAGTAAATGGAGCTCCTACGAGCAGTACTTC; size: -; V: TRBV11-1; D: -; J: TRBJ2-7
CDR3: CAGRTGGFYEQYF; DNA: TGTGCCGGCCGGACAGGGGGCTTCTACGAGCAGTACTTC; size: few; V: TRBV6-2/TRBV6-3; D: TRBD1; J: TRBJ2-7
CDR3: CASSQEYLTGELFF; DNA: TGCGCCAGCAGCCAAGAATACCTAACCGGGGAGCTGTTTTTT; size: many; V: TRBV4-1; D: -; J: TRBJ2-2
CDR3: CASSPTILETQYF; DNA: TGTGCCAGCAGCCCGACTATCTTAGAGACCCAGTACTTC; size: -; V: TRBV7-9; D: -; J: TRBJ2-5